This TCR beta chain was sequenced during a study of OX40 agonist ivuxolimab in advanced cancers. Germline CDR1 reads SGHRS; CDR2 reads YFSETQ. CDR3 length equals 15 residues. Unmatched junction bases numbered 12, after V lost 3 bases and J lost 7 bases. Assay: immunoSEQ multiplex PCR; the TCRdb copy retains only in-frame clones and omits some. This sample has tens of thousands of clones, with around 89% found just once. V is TRBV5-1 and J is TRBJ1-2; 7 bases are a match to TRBD1. The clonotype was recovered from an adult with an advanced solid tumor such as melanoma, head and neck, liver or kidney cancer. The starting material was CD4+ or CD8+ T cells sorted from blood, obtained in a trial of the OX40 agonist ivuxolimab. CDR3 sequence reads: CASSSPGQPLFGYTF. Here the CDR3 DNA reads TGCGCCAGCAGCTCCCCGGGACAGCCCTTGTTTGGCTACACCTTC. Drawing the rest from reference TRBV5-1 and TRBJ1-2, the complete variable domain is KAGVTQTPRYLIKTRGQQVTLSCSPISGHRSVSWYQQTPGQGLQFLFEYFSETQRNKGNFPGRFSGRQFSNSRSEMNVSTLELGDSALYLCASSSPGQPLFGYTFGSGTRLTVV.